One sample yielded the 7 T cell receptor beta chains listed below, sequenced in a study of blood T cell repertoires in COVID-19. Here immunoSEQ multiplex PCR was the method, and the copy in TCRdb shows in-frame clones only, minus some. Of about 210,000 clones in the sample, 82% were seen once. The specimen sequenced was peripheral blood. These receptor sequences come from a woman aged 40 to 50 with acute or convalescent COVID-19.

The CDR3 loop is CAWNRMTPLHF. The CDR3 nucleotides read TGTGCCTGGAACAGGATGACACCCCTCCACTTT. V gene TRBV30 combines with J gene TRBJ1-6, with a weak D call TRBD1 (5 bases). Trimming took 4 bases from V and 11 from J, leaving 9 bases between them. This CDR3 comprises 11 residues. Germline V gene sequence: CDR1 GTSNPN, CDR2 SVGIG (reference sequence).

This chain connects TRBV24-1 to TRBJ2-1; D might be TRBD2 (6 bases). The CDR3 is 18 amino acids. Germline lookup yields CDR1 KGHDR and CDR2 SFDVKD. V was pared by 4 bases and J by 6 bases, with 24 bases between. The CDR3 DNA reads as TGTGCCACCAGTGACCCCAAAAGTGATCCGGGGGAATCCAATGAGCAGTTCTTC. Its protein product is CATSDPKSDPGESNEQFF.

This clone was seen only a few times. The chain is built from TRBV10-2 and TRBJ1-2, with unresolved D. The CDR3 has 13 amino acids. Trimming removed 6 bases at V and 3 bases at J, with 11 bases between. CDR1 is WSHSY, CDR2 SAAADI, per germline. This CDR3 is CASSPQFDYGYTF. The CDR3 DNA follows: TGCGCCAGCAGCCCCCAATTTGACTATGGCTACACCTTC.

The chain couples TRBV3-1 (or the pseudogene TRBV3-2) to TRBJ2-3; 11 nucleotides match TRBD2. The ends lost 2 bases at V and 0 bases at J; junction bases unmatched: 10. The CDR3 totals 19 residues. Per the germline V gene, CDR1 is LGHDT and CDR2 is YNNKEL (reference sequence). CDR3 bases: TGTGCCAGCAGCCAATCCCGTACTAGCGGGGGACCTAGCACAGATACGCAGTATTTT. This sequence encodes CASSQSRTSGGPSTDTQYF.

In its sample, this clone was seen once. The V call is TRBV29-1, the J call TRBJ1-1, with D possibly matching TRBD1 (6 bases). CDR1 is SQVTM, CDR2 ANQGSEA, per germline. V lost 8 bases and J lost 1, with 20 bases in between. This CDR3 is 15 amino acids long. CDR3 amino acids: CSTLNLGRGNTEAFF. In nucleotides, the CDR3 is TGCAGCACCTTGAATTTAGGCAGGGGGAACACTGAAGCTTTCTTT.

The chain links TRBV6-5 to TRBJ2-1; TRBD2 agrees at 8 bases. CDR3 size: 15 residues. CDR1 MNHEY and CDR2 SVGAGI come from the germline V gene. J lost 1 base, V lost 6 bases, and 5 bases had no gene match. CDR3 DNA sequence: TGTGCCAGCAGATATAGCGGGGCTTCCTACAATGAGCAGTTCTTC. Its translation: CASRYSGASYNEQFF.

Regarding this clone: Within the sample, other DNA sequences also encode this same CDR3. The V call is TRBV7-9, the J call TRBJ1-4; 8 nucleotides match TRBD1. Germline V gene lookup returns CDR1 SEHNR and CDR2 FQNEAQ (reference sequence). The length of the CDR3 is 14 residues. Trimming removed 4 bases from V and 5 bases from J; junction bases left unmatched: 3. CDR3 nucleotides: TGTGCCAGCAGCTCAGGACAGGGAAATGAAAAACTGTTTTTT. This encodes CASSSGQGNEKLFF.